The rows below give T cell receptor beta chains drawn from one sample of a study of blood T cell repertoires in COVID-19. The protocol was immunoSEQ multiplex PCR, while the TCRdb copy is restricted to in-frame clones and leaves out a portion. The sample contains about 120,000 clones, more than 60% of which appear only once. The sequencing input was peripheral blood. Every receptor here comes from a man aged 65-85 years with acute or convalescent COVID-19. CDR3s include the opening cysteine and the closing phenylalanine or tryptophan. Each record gives: clone size, D gene, J gene, V gene, CDR3 protein, CDR3 DNA. The D gene is left open where the match is weak. Only part of the rows carry a size: once, few, many, or a class if the clone is expanded.

.	.	TRBJ1-2	TRBV9	CASSKTPQGYDGYTF	TGTGCCAGCAGCAAAACACCACAGGGTTACGATGGCTACACCTTC
.	.	TRBJ1-2	TRBV10-3	CAISDVQRGYGYTF	TGTGCCATCAGTGATGTGCAAAGGGGCTATGGCTACACCTTC
.	.	TRBJ2-3	TRBV19	CASSPGRRASTDTQYF	TGTGCCAGTAGTCCTGGGCGAAGAGCTAGCACAGATACGCAGTATTTT
once	.	TRBJ1-2	TRBV7-9	CASSSTAIPFAYGYTF	TGTGCCAGCAGCTCGACAGCAATCCCCTTCGCCTATGGCTACACCTTC
few	TRBD1	TRBJ1-2	TRBV18	CASSPKGQGLPHYGYTF	TGTGCCAGCTCACCAAAAGGACAGGGTTTACCTCACTATGGCTACACCTTC
.	TRBD2	TRBJ2-3	TRBV9	CASSLTSGGRTDTQYF	TGTGCCAGCAGCCTCACTAGCGGGGGTCGCACAGATACGCAGTATTTT
few	.	TRBJ1-2	TRBV7-9	CHHRYRGYTF	TGCCACCACAGGTATCGGGGCTACACCTTC
.	TRBD1	TRBJ1-3	TRBV6-6	CASSPTGAGNTIYF	TGTGCCAGCAGCCCGACAGGGGCTGGAAACACCATATATTTT
.	.	TRBJ2-1	TRBV7-9	CASSLTQGWDNEQFF	TGTGCCAGCAGCTTAACCCAGGGGTGGGACAATGAGCAGTTCTTC
.	.	TRBJ2-4	TRBV29-1	CSAVSGNGAGNIQYF	TGCAGCGCTGTGTCGGGGAACGGCGCTGGAAACATTCAGTACTTC
.	TRBD1	TRBJ2-5	TRBV2	CASSIDRGQETQYF	TGTGCCAGCAGTATTGACAGGGGGCAAGAGACCCAGTACTTC
.	TRBD1	TRBJ1-5	TRBV6-2/TRBV6-3	CASSPGQGTFQPQHF	TGTGCCAGCAGCCCGGGACAGGGGACGTTCCAGCCCCAGCATTTT
.	.	TRBJ2-2	TRBV9	CASSAQVHRELFF	TGTGCCAGCAGCGCCCAGGTCCACCGGGAGCTGTTTTTT
.	.	TRBJ1-6	TRBV7-6	CASSLDSDSPLHF	TGTGCCAGCAGCTTAGATAGTGATTCACCCCTCCACTTT
few	.	TRBJ2-2	TRBV19	CASSIGSGIPGELFF	TGTGCCAGTAGTATCGGGTCGGGGATCCCCGGGGAGCTGTTTTTT
.	TRBD1	TRBJ1-1	TRBV10-3	CAISEDRATEAFF	TGTGCCATCAGTGAGGACAGGGCGACTGAAGCTTTCTTT
once	.	TRBJ1-2	TRBV6-6	CASSYSAGSPYGYTF	TGTGCCAGCAGTTACTCGGCGGGGTCCCCCTATGGCTACACCTTC
.	TRBD1	TRBJ2-1	TRBV5-6	CASRETGERNEQFF	TGTGCCAGCAGGGAGACAGGGGAAAGGAATGAGCAGTTCTTC
many	TRBD1	TRBJ1-2	TRBV13	CASSSGGDRGPYGYTF	TGTGCCAGCAGCTCGGGGGGTGACAGGGGACCCTATGGCTACACCTTC
.	.	TRBJ1-1	TRBV29-1	CSVETALRGAFF	TGCAGCGTTGAAACAGCCCTCCGGGGTGCTTTCTTT
.	.	TRBJ1-3	TRBV5-1	CASSQGAGDTIYF	TGCGCCAGCAGCCAGGGTGCCGGAGACACCATATATTTT
.	TRBD2	TRBJ2-3	TRBV4-2	CASSPLAGGLGTDTQYF	TGTGCCAGCAGCCCCTTAGCGGGGGGGCTGGGCACAGATACGCAGTATTTT
.	.	TRBJ2-7	TRBV6-5	CASRTGESYEQYF	TGTGCCAGCAGGACAGGTGAATCCTACGAGCAGTACTTC
once	TRBD2	TRBJ2-1	TRBV4-3	CASSQDTSGYYNEQFF	TGCGCCAGCAGCCAAGATACTAGCGGGTACTACAATGAGCAGTTCTTC
.	TRBD1	TRBJ2-6	TRBV29-1	CSAGTGGIGANVLTF	TGCAGCGCAGGGACAGGGGGAATTGGGGCCAACGTCCTGACTTTC
few	.	TRBJ2-7	TRBV21-1	CASSKGWGRRADVRQYF	TGTGCCAGCAGCAAGGGATGGGGGCGAAGGGCTGACGTTCGGCAGTACTTC
.	TRBD1	TRBJ2-7	TRBV5-6	CASRLNRGQQYF	TGTGCCAGCAGGCTAAACAGGGGCCAGCAGTACTTC
once	.	TRBJ1-2	TRBV28	CASSLGRANYGYTF	TGTGCCAGCAGTTTAGGCAGGGCAAACTATGGCTACACCTTC
.	.	TRBJ1-2	TRBV7-3	CASSRTQGYGYTF	TGTGCCAGCAGCCGTACTCAGGGGTATGGCTACACCTTC
.	.	TRBJ2-5	TRBV19	CASSPRMEQETQYF	TGTGCCAGTAGTCCCAGGATGGAACAAGAGACCCAGTACTTC
once	.	TRBJ1-2	TRBV7-2	CASSLASYGYTF	TGTGCCAGCAGCTTAGCGAGCTATGGCTACACCTTC
.	TRBD1	TRBJ1-5	TRBV7-2	CASSQDRGPQPQHF	TGTGCCAGCAGCCAGGACAGGGGGCCTCAGCCCCAGCATTTT